Reported below is one T cell receptor beta chain. TCRdb's copy holds only in-frame clones and misses some; the assay was immunoSEQ multiplex PCR. The data show 100,000 to 150,000 clones, 85% seen once. This sample was taken from a study of blood T cell repertoires in COVID-19. CDR1 SNHLY and CDR2 FYNNEI come from the germline V gene. V was pared by 0 bases and J by 3 bases, with 14 bases between. The CDR3 runs to 17 residues. The V and J genes are TRBV2 and TRBJ1-4; the D is unclear. The TCR comes from a man at least 80 years old with active or convalescent COVID-19. Sequenced: peripheral blood. The CDR3 protein is CASSEALSGEANEKLFF. In DNA form, the CDR3 reads TGTGCCAGCAGTGAAGCGCTCAGTGGTGAAGCTAATGAAAAACTGTTTTTT.